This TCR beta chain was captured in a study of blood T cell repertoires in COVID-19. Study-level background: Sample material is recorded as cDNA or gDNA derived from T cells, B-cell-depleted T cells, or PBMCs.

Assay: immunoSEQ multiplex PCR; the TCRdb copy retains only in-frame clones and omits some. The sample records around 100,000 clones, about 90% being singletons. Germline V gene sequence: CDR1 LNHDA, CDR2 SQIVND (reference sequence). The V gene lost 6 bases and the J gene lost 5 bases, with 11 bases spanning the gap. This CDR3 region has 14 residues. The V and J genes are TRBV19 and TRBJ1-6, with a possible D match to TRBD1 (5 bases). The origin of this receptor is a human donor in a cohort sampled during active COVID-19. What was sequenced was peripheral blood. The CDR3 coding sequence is TGTGCCAGTAGGACTCCAGGGAATAATTCACCCCTCCACTTT. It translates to CASRTPGNNSPLHF.